These T cell receptor beta chains were read from a single sample in a study of blood T cell repertoires in COVID-19. Profiling relied on immunoSEQ multiplex PCR, and the TCRdb table lists in-frame clones only, not all of them. The sample lists around 150,000 clones, 88% occurring once. The sequencing sample was made of peripheral blood. The receptors shown here come from a human donor with COVID-19, enrolled during active disease. The donor label of this sample is uncertain. Both conserved end residues are part of each CDR3. D genes are given only for firm matches. Size tells how often a clone was seen (once, few, many) or the class of an expanded clone, and some rows leave it out.

D: TRBD2; size: NA; V: TRBV23-1; length: 17; J: TRBJ2-1; CDR3: CASSQSVGGGLSNEQFF; DNA: TGCGCCAGCAGTCAATCGGTTGGCGGGGGACTCTCTAATGAGCAGTTCTTC
D: TRBD1; size: NA; V: TRBV29-1; length: 15; J: TRBJ2-5; CDR3: CSVYRAGTGMETQYF; DNA: TGCAGCGTCTACAGAGCCGGGACAGGGATGGAGACCCAGTACTTC
D: NA; size: NA; V: TRBV7-2; length: 16; J: TRBJ2-3; CDR3: CASSLVSLGPTDTQYF; DNA: TGTGCCAGCAGCTTAGTTTCGCTAGGTCCCACAGATACGCAGTATTTT
D: NA; size: NA; V: TRBV12-3/TRBV12-4; length: 13; J: TRBJ2-7; CDR3: CASSTGGPYEQYF; DNA: TGTGCCAGCAGCACCGGGGGACCCTACGAGCAGTACTTC
D: NA; size: NA; V: TRBV30; length: 14; J: TRBJ1-6; CDR3: CAWSVGEGDSPLHF; DNA: TGTGCCTGGAGTGTTGGGGAGGGGGATTCACCCCTCCACTTT
D: NA; size: NA; V: TRBV11-1; length: 13; J: TRBJ1-2; CDR3: CASSAGPRYGYTF; DNA: TGTGCCAGCAGCGCGGGACCGAGGTATGGCTACACCTTC
D: NA; size: NA; V: TRBV5-6; length: 14; J: TRBJ1-5; CDR3: CASEATGENQPQHF; DNA: TGTGCCAGCGAGGCGACAGGAGAAAATCAGCCCCAGCATTTT
D: TRBD1; size: NA; V: TRBV18; length: 14; J: TRBJ1-2; CDR3: CASSPRTGGYGYTF; DNA: TGTGCCAGCTCACCGAGGACAGGGGGCTATGGCTACACCTTC
D: TRBD1; size: NA; V: TRBV2; length: 14; J: TRBJ2-3; CDR3: CASSVRDSADTQYF; DNA: TGTGCCAGCAGTGTCCGGGACAGTGCAGATACGCAGTATTTT
D: NA; size: NA; V: TRBV5-1; length: 15; J: TRBJ2-7; CDR3: CASSPGTTPHHEQYF; DNA: TGCGCCAGCAGCCCCGGGACAACCCCTCACCACGAGCAGTACTTC
D: TRBD1; size: NA; V: TRBV6-5; length: 15; J: TRBJ2-4; CDR3: CASSRQGLNKNIQYF; DNA: TGTGCCAGCAGCAGACAGGGGCTGAACAAAAACATTCAGTACTTC
D: NA; size: NA; V: TRBV15; length: 14; J: TRBJ2-7; CDR3: CATSSDFLSYEQYF; DNA: TGTGCCACCAGCAGCGACTTCCTTTCCTACGAGCAGTACTTC
D: NA; size: NA; V: TRBV10-3; length: 15; J: TRBJ1-3; CDR3: CAISGWGRTGNTIYF; DNA: TGTGCCATCAGTGGTTGGGGCCGGACGGGAAACACCATATATTTT
D: NA; size: NA; V: TRBV19; length: 14; J: TRBJ2-7; CDR3: CASSYTAGSYEQYF; DNA: TGTGCCAGTAGCTACACGGCGGGGTCCTACGAGCAGTACTTC
D: TRBD1; size: NA; V: TRBV5-4; length: 15; J: TRBJ1-2; CDR3: CASSFVGTANYGYTF; DNA: TGTGCCAGCAGCTTTGTAGGGACAGCAAACTATGGCTACACCTTC
D: TRBD2; size: once; V: TRBV4-1; length: 18; J: TRBJ2-5; CDR3: CASSQDTGLAGGQGTQYF; DNA: TGCGCCAGCAGCCAAGATACAGGACTAGCGGGGGGACAAGGGACCCAGTACTTC
D: NA; size: NA; V: TRBV19; length: 14; J: TRBJ1-1; CDR3: CASSNGGRDTEAFF; DNA: TGTGCCAGTAGTAACGGGGGGCGAGACACTGAAGCTTTCTTT
D: NA; size: NA; V: TRBV7-6; length: 17; J: TRBJ2-3; CDR3: CASSPEWSGGQSDTQYF; DNA: TGTGCCAGCAGCCCAGAGTGGTCGGGGGGCCAATCGGATACGCAGTATTTT
D: TRBD1; size: NA; V: TRBV5-8; length: 17; J: TRBJ2-3; CDR3: CASRPRGGTGWSDTQYF; DNA: TGTGCCAGCCGCCCGCGGGGCGGGACAGGGTGGTCAGATACGCAGTATTTT
D: NA; size: NA; V: TRBV18; length: 18; J: TRBJ1-6; CDR3: CASTTETDESSYNSPLHF; DNA: TGTGCCAGCACAACTGAGACAGACGAGAGCTCCTATAATTCACCCCTCCACTTT
D: TRBD1; size: NA; V: TRBV2; length: 15; J: TRBJ2-1; CDR3: CASSKTGQGGGEQFF; DNA: TGTGCCAGCAGCAAGACCGGACAGGGGGGCGGGGAGCAGTTCTTC
D: NA; size: NA; V: TRBV28; length: 12; J: TRBJ2-7; CDR3: CASSLKRALAYF; DNA: TGTGCCAGCAGTTTAAAGAGGGCCCTGGCGTACTTC
D: TRBD1; size: NA; V: TRBV28; length: 14; J: TRBJ1-4; CDR3: CASSETGNNEKLFF; DNA: TGTGCCAGCAGCGAGACAGGGAATAATGAAAAACTGTTTTTT
D: NA; size: NA; V: TRBV28; length: 14; J: TRBJ2-6; CDR3: CASSTGTGANVLTF; DNA: TGTGCCAGCAGCACAGGGACTGGGGCCAACGTCCTGACTTTC
D: TRBD1; size: NA; V: TRBV15; length: 13; J: TRBJ1-2; CDR3: CATTLGQARGYTF; DNA: TGTGCCACCACCCTCGGACAGGCTCGAGGCTACACCTTC
D: TRBD1; size: NA; V: TRBV5-1; length: 15; J: TRBJ1-1; CDR3: CASSLFGTGGSEAFF; DNA: TGCGCCAGCAGCTTGTTTGGGACAGGGGGATCTGAAGCTTTCTTT
D: NA; size: once; V: TRBV21-1; length: 14; J: TRBJ1-4; CDR3: CASTHDRGSEKLFF; DNA: TGTGCCAGCACCCACGACAGGGGGTCTGAAAAACTGTTTTTT
D: NA; size: NA; V: TRBV6-5; length: 15; J: TRBJ2-3; CDR3: CASSLTREGTDTQYF; DNA: TGTGCCAGCAGCCTGACGAGGGAGGGCACAGATACGCAGTATTTT
D: NA; size: NA; V: TRBV7-8; length: 14; J: TRBJ2-7; CDR3: CASSSTRRSYEQYF; DNA: TGTGCCAGCAGCTCCACCCGTCGGTCCTACGAGCAGTACTTC
D: TRBD2; size: NA; V: TRBV14; length: 17; J: TRBJ2-5; CDR3: CASSQDWTSGRTETQYF; DNA: TGTGCCAGCAGCCAAGACTGGACTAGCGGGAGAACGGAGACCCAGTACTTC
D: NA; size: few; V: TRBV7-2; length: 12; J: TRBJ1-6; CDR3: CASTLDYSPLHF; DNA: TGTGCCAGCACCTTAGACTATTCACCCCTCCACTTT
D: NA; size: once; V: TRBV28; length: 13; J: TRBJ1-5; CDR3: CASSSGLNQPQHF; DNA: TGTGCCAGCAGTTCAGGGCTCAATCAGCCCCAGCATTTT
D: TRBD1; size: NA; V: TRBV10-1; length: 15; J: TRBJ2-3; CDR3: CASSTGATPTDTQYF; DNA: TGCGCCAGCTCAACAGGGGCGACCCCCACAGATACGCAGTATTTT
D: NA; size: NA; V: TRBV18; length: 15; J: TRBJ2-3; CDR3: CASLGAGRLTDTQYF; DNA: TGTGCCAGCTTAGGGGCGGGACGGCTCACAGATACGCAGTATTTT
D: TRBD1; size: NA; V: TRBV11-2; length: 16; J: TRBJ1-1; CDR3: CASSFYPKGTGEEAFF; DNA: TGTGCCAGCAGCTTTTACCCCAAAGGGACAGGGGAAGAAGCTTTCTTT
D: NA; size: few; V: TRBV25-1; length: 16; J: TRBJ1-6; CDR3: CASSEWGDIDNSPLHF; DNA: TGTGCCAGCAGTGAATGGGGGGATATAGATAATTCACCCCTCCACTTT
D: TRBD2; size: NA; V: TRBV7-2; length: 16; J: TRBJ2-1; CDR3: CASSLGLAGGEDEQFF; DNA: TGTGCCAGCAGCCTAGGACTAGCGGGAGGAGAAGATGAGCAGTTCTTC
D: TRBD2; size: NA; V: TRBV28; length: 20; J: TRBJ2-5; CDR3: CASSFPGRGGLAASQETQYF; DNA: TGTGCCAGCAGTTTCCCCGGGCGTGGCGGGCTAGCGGCCTCCCAAGAGACCCAGTACTTC
D: NA; size: NA; V: TRBV7-3; length: 14; J: TRBJ2-3; CDR3: CASSSSGATDTQYF; DNA: TGTGCCAGCAGCTCGTCTGGGGCTACAGATACGCAGTATTTT
D: NA; size: NA; V: TRBV5-6; length: 11; J: TRBJ1-4; CDR3: CASSRGEKLFF; DNA: TGTGCCAGCAGCCGGGGGGAAAAACTGTTTTTT
D: NA; size: few; V: TRBV5-5; length: 18; J: TRBJ1-4; CDR3: CASSLYSAGQSTNEKLFF; DNA: TGTGCCAGCAGCTTATATTCGGCAGGGCAGTCGACTAATGAAAAACTGTTTTTT
D: TRBD1; size: NA; V: TRBV28; length: 15; J: TRBJ2-7; CDR3: CASSVWGQGGYEQYF; DNA: TGTGCCAGCAGTGTTTGGGGACAGGGAGGGTACGAGCAGTACTTC
D: TRBD1; size: NA; V: TRBV5-1; length: 16; J: TRBJ2-3; CDR3: CASSLAPDRASDTQYF; DNA: TGCGCCAGCAGCTTGGCTCCGGACAGGGCCTCAGATACGCAGTATTTT
D: TRBD2; size: NA; V: TRBV9; length: 15; J: TRBJ2-1; CDR3: CASSLSGGEYREQFF; DNA: TGTGCCAGCAGCCTTAGCGGGGGGGAGTACCGTGAGCAGTTCTTC
D: NA; size: NA; V: TRBV6-1; length: 15; J: TRBJ1-5; CDR3: CASSEQEGNNQPQHF; DNA: TGTGCCAGCAGTGAACAGGAAGGCAACAATCAGCCCCAGCATTTT
D: NA; size: NA; V: TRBV5-4; length: 15; J: TRBJ1-5; CDR3: CASSISPEGLQPQHF; DNA: TGTGCCAGCAGCATATCACCGGAAGGACTTCAGCCCCAGCATTTT
D: NA; size: NA; V: TRBV6-2/TRBV6-3; length: 14; J: TRBJ2-2; CDR3: CASSWAGSTGELFF; DNA: TGTGCCAGCAGTTGGGCGGGGAGCACCGGGGAGCTGTTTTTT
D: TRBD1; size: few; V: TRBV27; length: 17; J: TRBJ1-2; CDR3: CASSLPQKGTENYGYTF; DNA: TGTGCCAGCAGTTTACCCCAGAAAGGGACAGAAAACTATGGCTACACCTTC
D: NA; size: NA; V: TRBV18; length: 13; J: TRBJ1-5; CDR3: CASSRGSDQPQHF; DNA: TGTGCCAGCTCAAGGGGTTCTGATCAGCCCCAGCATTTT
D: NA; size: NA; V: TRBV6-5; length: 12; J: TRBJ1-2; CDR3: CASRPREYGYTF; DNA: TGTGCCAGCAGGCCTCGGGAGTATGGCTACACCTTC
D: TRBD2; size: few; V: TRBV11-3; length: 14; J: TRBJ2-7; CDR3: CASTRGTSGSKKYF; DNA: TGTGCCAGCACCAGAGGGACTAGCGGGAGTAAGAAGTACTTC
D: NA; size: NA; V: TRBV7-2; length: 13; J: TRBJ1-3; CDR3: CASSLNRGNTIYF; DNA: TGTGCCAGCAGCTTAAACAGGGGAAACACCATATATTTT
D: NA; size: NA; V: TRBV6-6; length: 16; J: TRBJ2-5; CDR3: CASTPGLGQRQETQYF; DNA: TGTGCCAGCACCCCAGGATTGGGGCAGAGGCAAGAGACCCAGTACTTC
D: TRBD1; size: NA; V: TRBV28; length: 15; J: TRBJ2-6; CDR3: CASRIDRVQANVLTF; DNA: TGTGCCAGCAGAATAGACAGGGTACAGGCCAACGTCCTGACTTTC
D: TRBD1; size: NA; V: TRBV19; length: 18; J: TRBJ1-5; CDR3: CASSIRGPLLNPTQPQHF; DNA: TGTGCCAGTAGTATAAGGGGGCCCTTACTCAATCCTACCCAGCCCCAGCATTTT
D: NA; size: NA; V: TRBV2; length: 13; J: TRBJ2-5; CDR3: CASSEPERETQYF; DNA: TGTGCCAGCAGTGAGCCAGAGAGGGAGACCCAGTACTTC
D: NA; size: NA; V: TRBV5-1; length: 15; J: TRBJ1-2; CDR3: CASSSGTGTQSGYTF; DNA: TGCGCCAGCAGCTCAGGGACCGGGACACAAAGCGGCTACACCTTC